What follows are 28 T cell receptor beta chains derived from one specimen sequenced in a study of response to subunit inactivated influenza vaccine. MiXCR, run by TCRdb on the RT-PCR reads, gives a single entry per CDR3 protein. The sample carries about 310,000 distinct CDR3 sequences, about a fifth recorded once. The sample was PBMCs from blood, taken less than 22 months after vaccination. All receptors come from a man aged 50-75 years who received an inactivated influenza vaccine.

This sequence joins TRBV5-4 and TRBJ2-3, with D perhaps TRBD2 (7 bases). The CDR3 runs to 15 residues. Germline V gene data show CDR1 as SGHNT and CDR2 as YYREEE (reference sequence). V shed 4 bases and J shed 1 base, with 13 bases lying between them. The CDR3 protein is CASSRGGAGTDTQYF. In DNA, the CDR3 is TGTGCCAGCAGCCGAGGGGGGGCCGGCACAGATACGCAGTATTTT.

The rearrangement links TRBV6-1 to TRBJ2-7; TRBD2 is a possible D gene (5 bases). V was trimmed by 6 bases and J by 3 bases, leaving 15 bases between them. The CDR3 runs to 14 residues. Germline V gene sequence: CDR1 MNHNS, CDR2 SASEGT. This CDR3 reads CASSANGEHYEQYF. CDR3 bases: TGTGCCAGCAGCGCTAACGGGGAACACTACGAGCAGTACTTC.

The chain carries TRBV20-1 and TRBJ2-5; TRBD2 matches 12 bases. In germline, CDR1 is DFQATT, CDR2 SNEGSKA (reference sequence). The CDR3 extends over 21 amino acids. V lost 3 bases, J lost 7 bases, and 27 bases stayed unmatched. The CDR3 reads CSASEPGEGASGRGWRRTQYF. CDR3 nucleotides: TGCAGTGCTAGTGAACCTGGGGAAGGGGCTAGCGGGAGGGGATGGAGGCGGACCCAGTACTTC.

The gene calls are TRBV27 and TRBJ1-2; D gene uncertain. Per the germline V gene, CDR1 is MNHEY and CDR2 is SMNVEV (reference sequence). V dropped 4 bases and J dropped 4 bases, with 13 bases sitting between them. The CDR3 contains 14 residues. The CDR3 nucleotides are TGTGCCAGCAGTTCCATGGGATTGGGCTATGGCTACACCTTC. The encoded protein is CASSSMGLGYGYTF.

The sample holds a few counts of this clonotype. CDR3 nucleotides: TGCGCCACCGCTCCGGACAGGGGCCATGGCTACACCTTC. Translation: CATAPDRGHGYTF. This chain uses TRBV5-1 with TRBJ1-2; 9 bases are shared with TRBD1. CDR1 and CDR2 from the germline V gene are SGHRS and YFSETQ. Trimming at V came to 9 bases and at J to 6 bases, leaving 9 bases not matched to a gene. CDR3 size: 13 residues.

This clonotype was seen only a few times. The DNA of the CDR3 is TGTGCCAGCAGTGAAATAGGGACTGTGAACACTGAAGCTTTCTTT. Encoded protein: CASSEIGTVNTEAFF. V usage is TRBV6-1 and J usage is TRBJ1-1; possible D gene TRBD1, 5 bases. Germline V gives CDR1 MNHNS, CDR2 SASEGT. The CDR3 consists of 15 residues. The V gene lost 2 bases and the J gene lost 0 bases, with 10 bases spanning the gap.

This clonotype was counted only a few times. The chain joins TRBV5-1 to TRBJ2-7, with 8 bases matching TRBD1. The germline V gene encodes CDR1 SGHRS and CDR2 YFSETQ. The CDR3 spans 16 residues. V lost 4 bases, J lost 3 bases, and 12 bases stayed unmatched. The CDR3 region has the DNA TGCGCCAGCAGCCCCTTTCTTGGGACAGGTCACTACGAGCAGTACTTC. This gives the protein CASSPFLGTGHYEQYF.

This clonotype was observed a handful of times. The chain carries TRBV7-9 and TRBJ2-2; no reliable D call. V dropped 7 bases and J dropped 0 bases, with 15 bases sitting between them. This CDR3 spans 16 amino acids. CDR1 SEHNR and CDR2 FQNEAQ come from the germline V gene (reference sequence). The CDR3 bases are TGTGCCAGCAACCCGCGTGATAGGGCGAACACCGGGGAGCTGTTTTTT. Protein sequence: CASNPRDRANTGELFF.

The rearrangement joins TRBV4-3 to TRBJ1-6; no clear D. The CDR3 is 15 amino acids. Germline V gene sequence: CDR1 LGHNA, CDR2 YSLEER. The germline V and J ends were trimmed by 0 bases and 9 bases, with 12 bases remaining between them. DNA of the CDR3: TGCGCCAGCAGCCAAGAAGCCAGACTGGGTTCACCCCTCCACTTT. It encodes CASSQEARLGSPLHF.

V and J are TRBV7-2 and TRBJ2-1; no definite D call. CDR1 is SGHTA and CDR2 is FQGNSA in the germline V gene. Between the trimmed V and J ends, which lost 5 bases and 7 bases, there was a span of 21 bases. The CDR3 spans 16 residues. CDR3 in amino acids: CASSPQWLQAANEQFF. CDR3 bases: TGTGCCAGCAGCCCCCAGTGGCTTCAGGCGGCGAATGAGCAGTTCTTC.

This chain uses TRBV30 with TRBJ1-1; the D is unclear. Germline V gene lookup returns CDR1 GTSNPN and CDR2 SVGIG (reference sequence). With 6 bases removed from V and 1 base from J, the gap between germline ends came to 12 bases. CDR3 size: 13 residues. The CDR3 spells CACMPTENTEAFF. The CDR3 DNA follows: TGTGCCTGCATGCCCACGGAGAACACTGAAGCTTTCTTT.

V and J are TRBV12-3 or TRBV12-4 and TRBJ2-5; the match to TRBD2 covers 7 bases. The CDR3 loop spans 15 amino acids. V was pared by 5 bases and J by 0 bases, with 6 bases of the junction left unmatched. CDR3 in DNA: TGTGCCAGCAGTGCCGGGAGGCTGTACCAAGAGACCCAGTACTTC. Translation gives CASSAGRLYQETQYF.

The chain joins TRBV9 to TRBJ1-3; D is ambiguous. This CDR3 spans 15 amino acids. Germline assignment: CDR1 SGDLS and CDR2 YYNGEE. The ends were cut back, 0 bases at V and 4 bases at J, with 11 bases in the middle. CDR3 protein: CASSVETGVGNTIYF. CDR3 nucleotide sequence: TGTGCCAGCAGCGTAGAAACCGGGGTCGGAAACACCATATATTTT. Using reference TRBV9 and TRBJ1-3 for the parts outside the CDR3, the full variable domain is DSGVTQTPKHLITATGQRVTLRCSPRSGDLSVYWYQQSLDQGLQFLIQYYNGEERAKGNILERFSAQQFPDLHSELNLSSLELGDSALYFCASSVETGVGNTIYFGEGSWLTVV.

The chain has TRBV20-1 and TRBJ2-3, with unresolved D. This CDR3 has 13 amino acids. CDR1 is DFQATT, CDR2 SNEGSKA, per germline (reference sequence). V gave up 4 bases and J gave up 2 bases, with 10 bases separating them. The CDR3 DNA reads as TGCAGTGCTATGGGTCCACTCACAGATACGCAGTATTTT. This encodes CSAMGPLTDTQYF.

This chain links TRBV3-1 with TRBJ2-3, with a tentative D call TRBD1 (5 bases). This CDR3 is built from 13 residues. With 2 bases removed from V and 7 bases from J, the gap between germline ends came to 10 bases. Germline lookup yields CDR1 LGHDT and CDR2 YNNKEL (reference sequence). CDR3 DNA: TGTGCCAGCAGCCAACAGGGTGTTTATACGCAGTATTTT. It specifies CASSQQGVYTQYF.

The rearrangement links TRBV18 to TRBJ1-1, with D perhaps TRBD1 (5 bases). V lost 2 bases, J lost 0 bases, and 13 bases lay in between. The CDR3 is made up of 16 amino acids. Germline-derived CDR1 and CDR2 are KGHSH and LQKENI. CDR3 region: CASSPFSGTMNTEAFF. In DNA, the CDR3 is TGTGCCAGCTCACCATTCTCCGGGACTATGAACACTGAAGCTTTCTTT.

The gene calls are TRBV7-2 and TRBJ1-1; D is ambiguous. The germline V gene encodes CDR1 SGHTA and CDR2 FQGNSA. The length of the CDR3 is 14 residues. Trimming removed 0 bases at V and 4 bases at J, with 9 bases between. CDR3 in amino acids: CASSLAVTATEAFF. The CDR3 nucleotides read TGTGCCAGCAGCTTAGCTGTGACGGCCACTGAAGCTTTCTTT.

In its sample, this clonotype was seen a few times. The rearrangement joins TRBV24-1 to TRBJ2-3; D might be TRBD1 (5 bases). This CDR3 region has 15 residues. Trimming left V 4 bases short and J 2 bases short, with 12 bases between. Germline V CDR1 and CDR2: KGHDR, SFDVKD. In DNA form, the CDR3 reads TGTGCCACCAGTGACGAACCAGGGTACACAGATACGCAGTATTTT. This codes for CATSDEPGYTDTQYF.

Only a few counts were recorded for this clonotype. The genes are TRBV20-1 and TRBJ1-2; perhaps TRBD1 as D (6 bases). In germline, CDR1 is DFQATT, CDR2 SNEGSKA (reference sequence). The V end was cut by 6 bases, the J end by 4 bases, with 18 bases between. The CDR3 is 14 residues long. In DNA, the CDR3 is TGCAGTGCCCATTCGACAGGAACTACCTATGGCTACACCTTC. Translated, it gives CSAHSTGTTYGYTF.

V gene TRBV6-2 or TRBV6-3 combines with J gene TRBJ2-4, with D unclear. Germline CDR1 and CDR2: MNHEY and SVGEGT. V was cut by 6 bases and J by 3 bases, with 18 bases left in between. There are 16 residues in the CDR3. The CDR3 loop is CASSFPMSEVKNIQYF. The CDR3 DNA is TGTGCCAGCAGCTTCCCGATGTCCGAGGTCAAAAACATTCAGTACTTC.

V gene TRBV27 combines with J gene TRBJ1-1; D call uncertain. Germline V gives CDR1 MNHEY, CDR2 SMNVEV (reference sequence). The CDR3 spans 13 residues. V lost 2 bases, J lost 5 bases, and 9 bases lay in between. CDR3 residues: CASSLKGWTEAFF. The CDR3 bases are TGTGCCAGCAGTTTAAAGGGATGGACTGAAGCTTTCTTT.

The V and J genes are TRBV7-9 and TRBJ2-7, with a tentative D call TRBD2 (6 bases). V was shortened by 5 bases and J by 3 bases, with 11 bases between the two germline ends. Germline loops: CDR1 SEHNR, CDR2 FQNEAQ (reference sequence). The CDR3 sequence is 13 residues long. In DNA form, the CDR3 reads TGTGCCAGCAGCCGGGACTCCGTCTACGAGCAGTACTTC. Its protein product is CASSRDSVYEQYF.

The CDR3 bases are TGCAGTGCCACTACTAGCGGGGGCGGGAATACGCAGTATTTT. Translation: CSATTSGGGNTQYF. The J gene is TRBJ2-3, the V gene TRBV20-1; 11 nucleotides agree with TRBD2. This CDR3 comprises 14 residues. The V gene end was trimmed by 6 bases and the J gene end by 7 bases; junction bases not matched to a gene: 9. Germline assignment: CDR1 DFQATT and CDR2 SNEGSKA (reference sequence).

The chain couples TRBV12-3 or TRBV12-4 to TRBJ1-2; 10 bases are a match to TRBD1. The CDR3 totals 15 residues. V gave up 5 bases and J gave up 8 bases; unmatched junction bases: 11. CDR3 in DNA: TGTGCCAGCAGTCCGCAACTCGGGACAGGGGACGGCTACACCTTC. Protein product: CASSPQLGTGDGYTF.

The chain employs TRBV20-1 and TRBJ1-5; D unclear. Looked up from germline, CDR1 is DFQATT and CDR2 is SNEGSKA (reference sequence). The CDR3 spans 13 residues. Deletions cut 4 bases from V and 2 bases from J, with 9 bases between. The chain's CDR3 is CSATVQRNQPQHF. In DNA form, the CDR3 reads TGCAGTGCTACGGTGCAACGCAATCAGCCCCAGCATTTT.

This clonotype was found a few times. V is TRBV24-1 and J is TRBJ1-5; D may be TRBD1 (5 bases). V was cut by 1 base and J by 5 bases, with 8 bases left in between. Germline V CDR1 and CDR2: KGHDR, SFDVKD. This CDR3 region has 14 residues. The CDR3 region has the DNA TGTGCCACCAGTGATTTTTGGGGGGATCAGCCCCAGCATTTT. The encoded protein is CATSDFWGDQPQHF.

V usage is TRBV4-3 and J usage is TRBJ2-7; 8 nucleotides agree with TRBD2. The CDR3 length is 18 residues. After removal of 0 bases from V and 3 bases from J, the junction contained 13 bases not matched to a gene. The germline V gene has CDR1 LGHNA and CDR2 YSLEER. The CDR3 coding sequence is TGCGCCAGCAGCCAAGATTTGCGGGGGGCGGGAGCGGGCTACGAGCAGTACTTC. It yields the protein CASSQDLRGAGAGYEQYF.

The chain recombines TRBV15 with TRBJ2-3, with 12 bases lining up with TRBD2. Germline CDR1 and CDR2: LNHNV and YYDKDF (reference sequence). CDR3 length: 16 residues. J gave up 6 bases and V 3 bases, and 7 bases lay outside the gene matches. The CDR3 sequence is CATSSPGLAGSDTQYF. Here the CDR3 DNA reads TGTGCCACCAGCAGTCCCGGACTAGCGGGAAGTGATACGCAGTATTTT. Full variable domain (missing parts from reference TRBV15 and TRBJ2-3): DAMVIQNPRYQVTQFGKPVTLSCSQTLNHNVMYWYQQKSSQAPKLLFHYYDKDFNNEADTPDNFQSRRPNTSFCFLDIRSPGLGDTAMYLCATSSPGLAGSDTQYFGPGTRLTVL.